This T cell receptor beta chain emerged from a study of CD8+CD57+ T cells in acquired aplastic anemia. For the study at large: The study obtained an average of about 3.1 ug of DNA from sorted CD4+ and CD8+ cells. Study findings and constraints: Found in both controls and patients were around 31 CD8+ CDR3 sequences. With respect to CD8+ Simpson's diversity, patients and controls did not differ significantly.

TCR beta VDJ and CDR3 profiles were obtained from a genomic DNA template. TCRdb recomputed calls from the reads with MiXCR, one row per CDR3 protein. The repertoire holds 120,000 or so distinct CDR3 sequences, with about 43% as singletons. Patients picked for sequencing had shown CD8+CD57+ cell expansion detected by flow cytometry. CDR3 length: 15 residues. The ends were cut back, 3 bases at V and 2 bases at J, with 12 bases in the middle. The germline V gene encodes CDR1 MNHEY and CDR2 SVGEGT. This clonotype occurred many times. Its antigen is not identified. Sequenced input: sorted CD4+, CD8+, or CD8+CD57+ T cells (not recorded which) from PBMCs. This sequence joins TRBV6-2 or TRBV6-3 and TRBJ2-3; D is perhaps TRBD2 (6 bases). The TCR comes from a human donor with aplastic anemia. CDR3 protein: CASSYSAGNTDTQYF. In nucleotides, the CDR3 is TGTGCCAGCAGTTATTCCGCGGGGAACACAGATACGCAGTATTTT.